One TCR beta chain is described in this entry. These data originate in a study of OX40 agonist ivuxolimab in advanced cancers. Study-level information: Patients' therapy was ivuxolimab, an antibody that acts as an agonist of OX40 (CD134).

The CDR3 contains 17 residues. CDR1 MDHEN and CDR2 SYDVKM come from the germline V gene. V shed 5 bases, J shed 5 bases, and the junction held 12 bases outside the gene matches. Exclusion applied to patients with autoimmune disease history or systemic immunosuppression. Sampling of blood occurred at baseline, cycle 4 day 1, and cycle 7 day 1. TCRdb's copy holds only in-frame clones and misses some; the assay was immunoSEQ multiplex PCR. The top ten clones hold around 5.9% of a sample with 45,000 to 65,000 clones, approximately 80% of them seen once. V and J are TRBV28 and TRBJ2-7, with 13 bases that match TRBD2. The source of this sequence is an adult with an advanced solid tumor such as melanoma, head and neck, liver or kidney cancer. This sample comprised CD4+ or CD8+ T cells sorted from blood, obtained in a trial of the OX40 agonist ivuxolimab. The CDR3 bases are TGTGCCAGCAGTCCGCTAAGAACTAGCGGGAGGGCCCACGAGCAGTACTTC. Translation gives CASSPLRTSGRAHEQYF.